What follows is one T cell receptor (beta chain) and its context. The target antigen is unknown. Trimming pared 5 bases from V and 12 bases from J, leaving 11 bases between. From germline, CDR1 is SGHAT and CDR2 FQNNGV. This CDR3 has 11 residues. The study profiled TCR beta VDJ and CDR3 using genomic DNA as template. TCRdb reanalysed the reads using MiXCR and keeps one entry per CDR3 protein. The sample has roughly 200,000 distinct CDR3 sequences; about 60% are singletons. The entry originates in a study of CD8+CD57+ T cells in acquired aplastic anemia. In patients chosen for sequencing, flow cytometry had shown CD8+CD57+ cell expansion. The patients all had a severe acquired aplastic anemia diagnosis. Study-wide results and limits: The number of CD8+ CDR3 sequences shared by patients and controls was twenty-nine. A significant difference in CD8+ Simpson's diversity between patients and controls was not found.

The source of this sequence is a human donor with aplastic anemia. This chain joins TRBV11-2 and TRBJ2-1, with no clear D. The sample consisted of sorted CD4+, CD8+, or CD8+CD57+ T cells (not recorded which) from PBMCs. CDR3 protein: CASSLTMWQFF. In nucleotides, the CDR3 is TGTGCCAGCAGCCTCACTATGTGGCAGTTCTTC.